Below, 31 T cell receptor beta chains from the same sample are listed, as sequenced in a study of shared clonotypes between healthy human individuals (TCRdb year 2020). The library was made by the immunoSEQ multiplex PCR assay. What TCRdb holds here is the immuneACCESS table cut down to in-frame rearrangements. Part of the clones is not present; checked against another copy, under half of the missing clones reflect an unresolved V gene, and the others are unexplained. This sample lists 1.4 million to 1.5 million clones; about 96% were detected once. The top ten clonotypes cover approximately 1.2% of the sample. Sequencing input: naive CD4+ T cells sorted from blood. The cell subset or site label on this specimen signifies: CD45RA+ positively selected. Source of these receptors: a man aged 25 to 40 in good health.

The rearrangement uses TRBV12-5 and TRBJ2-1, with 15 bases lining up with TRBD2. CDR1 and CDR2 from the germline V gene are LGHNT and FRNRAP. Losses at the gene ends were 0 bases for V and 7 bases for J; bases not matched to a gene: 19. The length of the CDR3 is 22 residues. CDR3 bases: TGTGCTAGTGGTTTGGTAAGGACGGGACCGGGACTAGCGGGAGGCAAGGGGAATGAGCAGTTCTTC. Translation gives CASGLVRTGPGLAGGKGNEQFF.

This clone was seen a single time. The chain carries TRBV18 and TRBJ2-2; D is unresolved. The germline gives CDR1 KGHSH, CDR2 LQKENI. The ends were cut back, 2 bases at V and 2 bases at J, with 9 bases in the middle. The CDR3 is 15 amino acids. CDR3 DNA sequence: TGTGCCAGCTCACCAACCCCGCCCAACACCGGGGAGCTGTTTTTT. Translating gives CASSPTPPNTGELFF. Full variable domain (outside the CDR3, taken from reference TRBV18 and TRBJ2-2): NAGVMQNPRHLVRRRGQEARLRCSPMKGHSHVYWYRQLPEEGLKFMVYLQKENIIDESGMPKERFSAEFPKEGPSILRIQQVVRGDSAAYFCASSPTPPNTGELFFGEGSRLTVL.

Worth noting for this clone: Different DNA sequences within this sample yield the same CDR3. The V gene is TRBV18, the J gene TRBJ1-2, with D possibly TRBD1 on 6 matching bases. Germline lookup yields CDR1 KGHSH and CDR2 LQKENI. V lost 3 bases to trimming and J lost 2 bases, with 7 bases between them. This CDR3 is 13 amino acids long. The CDR3 here is CASSPGANYGYTF. The CDR3 DNA is TGTGCCAGCTCACCGGGGGCGAACTATGGCTACACCTTC.

This chain connects TRBV6-1 to TRBJ2-7; 11 nucleotides match TRBD2. Trimming removed 2 bases from V and 4 bases from J; junction bases left unmatched: 4. The CDR3 has 15 amino acids. CDR1 MNHNS and CDR2 SASEGT come from the germline V gene. CDR3: CASSEYASGRYEQYF. The CDR3 DNA is TGTGCCAGCAGTGAATACGCTAGCGGGAGGTACGAGCAGTACTTC.

The gene calls are TRBV6-1 and TRBJ2-1, with 7 bases matching TRBD2. V lost 7 bases and J lost 7; bases outside the gene matches: 7. Germline V gene lookup returns CDR1 MNHNS and CDR2 SASEGT. The CDR3 has 13 residues. The CDR3 DNA reads as TGTGCCAGCAAAAGGACTAGTTTGAATGAGCAGTTCTTC. Amino acids: CASKRTSLNEQFF.

CDR3 nucleotides: TGTGCCAGCAGCGTACCGGGACTCGGTACAGATACGCAGTATTTT. Residues: CASSVPGLGTDTQYF. This chain joins TRBV7-2 and TRBJ2-3; D possibly corresponds to TRBD2 (6 bases). With 5 bases removed from V and 3 bases from J, the gap between germline ends came to 15 bases. The CDR3 has 15 amino acids. CDR1 and CDR2 (germline): SGHTA, FQGNSA.

A remark on this clone: Other DNA sequences from this sample encode an identical CDR3 as well. The rearrangement uses TRBV13 and TRBJ2-4; D is undetermined. Trimming shortened V by 0 bases and J by 0 bases, and 6 bases separated the two germline ends. The CDR3 has 15 amino acids. Germline V gene lookup returns CDR1 PRHDT and CDR2 FYEKMQ (reference sequence). CDR3 sequence (DNA): TGTGCCAGCAGCTTAGGCGGGCTAGCCAAAAACATTCAGTACTTC. Residues: CASSLGGLAKNIQYF.

The chain recombines TRBV9 with TRBJ2-1; TRBD2 matches 9 bases. Germline V gene lookup returns CDR1 SGDLS and CDR2 YYNGEE. V shed 4 bases, J shed 9 bases, and the junction held 14 bases outside the gene matches. The CDR3 is 16 residues long. The CDR3 reads CASSQKVAGGPSEQFF. CDR3 sequence (DNA): TGTGCCAGCAGCCAAAAAGTGGCGGGAGGGCCTAGTGAGCAGTTCTTC. Full variable domain (rest looked up from reference TRBV9 and TRBJ2-1): DSGVTQTPKHLITATGQRVTLRCSPRSGDLSVYWYQQSLDQGLQFLIQYYNGEERAKGNILERFSAQQFPDLHSELNLSSLELGDSALYFCASSQKVAGGPSEQFFGPGTRLTVL.

In its sample, this clone was seen once. This sequence joins TRBV18 and TRBJ1-2, with a possible D match to TRBD1 (5 bases). Trimming took 6 bases from V and 7 from J, leaving 21 bases between them. This CDR3 spans 15 amino acids. Per germline, CDR1 KGHSH and CDR2 LQKENI. CDR3 sequence: CASSTLGTTFGGYTF. CDR3 bases: TGTGCCAGCTCCACACTCGGGACCACTTTCGGTGGCTACACCTTC.

This chain connects TRBV9 to TRBJ1-4, with 9 bases aligning to TRBD1. The CDR3 runs 16 residues. J gave up 0 bases and V 4 bases, and 4 bases lay outside the gene matches. Germline lookup yields CDR1 SGDLS and CDR2 YYNGEE. The CDR3 DNA follows: TGTGCCAGCAGCCCACGGACAGGGGCAACTAATGAAAAACTGTTTTTT. Translated, it gives CASSPRTGATNEKLFF.

V usage is TRBV5-1 and J usage is TRBJ2-2; 7 positions agree with TRBD2. Germline trimming cut 2 bases from V and 0 bases from J; bases unmatched to any gene: 4. CDR3 size: 16 residues. Germline CDR1 reads SGHRS; CDR2 reads YFSETQ. CDR3 DNA: TGCGCCAGCAGCTTCGCTAGCGGAGCGAACACCGGGGAGCTGTTTTTT. Translated: CASSFASGANTGELFF. Looking up the rest from reference TRBV5-1 and TRBJ2-2 gives the full variable domain: KAGVTQTPRYLIKTRGQQVTLSCSPISGHRSVSWYQQTPGQGLQFLFEYFSETQRNKGNFPGRFSGRQFSNSRSEMNVSTLELGDSALYLCASSFASGANTGELFFGEGSRLTVL.

The V gene is TRBV19, the J gene TRBJ2-1, with no clear D. Trimming removed 2 bases from V and 5 bases from J, with 4 bases in between. This CDR3 comprises 12 residues. Germline V lookup: CDR1 LNHDA, CDR2 SQIVND (reference sequence). The CDR3 is CASSIKNNEQFF. The CDR3 region has the DNA TGTGCCAGTAGTATAAAAAACAATGAGCAGTTCTTC.

This clone is a singleton in its sample. The rearrangement joins TRBV5-1 to TRBJ2-7; TRBD1 matches at 11 bases. Germline V gives CDR1 SGHRS, CDR2 YFSETQ. J gave up 2 bases and V 1 base, and 5 bases lay outside the gene matches. The CDR3 has 16 amino acids. The CDR3 coding sequence is TGCGCCAGCAGCTTGCAGGGGACAGGGGGGCCCTACGAGCAGTACTTC. Translated, it gives CASSLQGTGGPYEQYF.

The rearrangement joins TRBV12-5 to TRBJ2-1; D may be TRBD1 or TRBD2 (5 bases each). Germline CDR1 and CDR2: LGHNT and FRNRAP. This CDR3 has 15 amino acids. V dropped 7 bases and J dropped 9 bases, with 22 bases sitting between them. This CDR3 is CASVGDAGRVGEQFF. DNA of the CDR3: TGTGCTAGTGTTGGGGACGCAGGGCGTGTAGGTGAGCAGTTCTTC.

The chain couples TRBV28 to TRBJ2-3; D is unclear. V gave up 7 bases and J gave up 0 bases, with 14 bases separating them. CDR3 length: 15 amino acids. In germline, CDR1 is MDHEN, CDR2 SYDVKM. The CDR3 loop is CASTSPGPSTDTQYF. In nucleotides, the CDR3 is TGTGCCAGCACCTCCCCCGGGCCCAGCACAGATACGCAGTATTTT.

V is TRBV10-3 and J is TRBJ2-7; no definite D call. The V gene's germline CDR1 is ENHRY and CDR2 SYGVKD. This CDR3 spans 13 amino acids. Trimming cost V 6 bases and J 3 bases, with 12 bases left between them. The CDR3 DNA sequence: TGTGCCATCAGCGCTGATTTTCTCTACGAGCAGTACTTC. Its protein is CAISADFLYEQYF.

The rearrangement uses TRBV18 and TRBJ2-1; 9 bases line up with TRBD2. Germline V lookup: CDR1 KGHSH, CDR2 LQKENI. This CDR3 comprises 16 residues. Trimming took 3 bases from V and 2 from J; bases not matched to a gene: 5. The chain's CDR3 is CASSPVAGVAYNEQFF. The DNA for the CDR3 is TGTGCCAGCTCACCCGTAGCGGGAGTGGCCTACAATGAGCAGTTCTTC.

This clone has just one count. CDR3 residues: CASRIDRGRGDYGYTF. The CDR3 bases are TGTGCCAGCAGGATCGACAGGGGGCGCGGGGACTATGGCTACACCTTC. This sequence joins TRBV27 and TRBJ1-2; the match to TRBD1 covers 10 bases. Germline V gene data show CDR1 as MNHEY and CDR2 as SMNVEV (reference sequence). The junction had 10 bases not matched to a gene; V was cut back by 6 bases and J by 3 bases. The CDR3 runs 16 residues.

The genes are TRBV5-1 and TRBJ2-1; D uncertain. Germline-derived CDR1 and CDR2 are SGHRS and YFSETQ. The CDR3 consists of 15 residues. V lost 4 bases and J 12 bases, leaving 23 bases between the germline ends. For the CDR3, the DNA is TGCGCCAGCAGCCGCGCCTTAGATCCCGCGGTCCGGCAGTTCTTC. Protein product: CASSRALDPAVRQFF.

The V call is TRBV14, the J call TRBJ2-5; D call uncertain. The CDR3 is made up of 12 amino acids. Trimming took 4 bases from V and 4 from J, leaving 7 bases between them. The germline V gene encodes CDR1 SGHDN and CDR2 FVKESK. CDR3 bases: TGTGCCAGCAGCCCACTCGGAGAGACCCAGTACTTC. As protein: CASSPLGETQYF.

This sequence joins TRBV5-4 and TRBJ2-1; D gene uncertain. The CDR3 runs 14 residues. Germline V lookup: CDR1 SGHNT, CDR2 YYREEE (reference sequence). The V end was cut by 2 bases, the J end by 5 bases, with 11 bases between. For the CDR3, the DNA is TGTGCCAGCAGCTTTCGCCTTACAGACAATGAGCAGTTCTTC. Translation gives CASSFRLTDNEQFF.

Note on this clone: The same CDR3 can be traced to other DNA sequences in this sample. The gene calls are TRBV29-1 and TRBJ2-5, with TRBD1 matching 8 bases. V lost 4 bases and J lost 2; bases outside the gene matches: 3. CDR1 is SQVTM and CDR2 is ANQGSEA in the germline V gene. CDR3 length equals 13 residues. The CDR3: CSVAGTGQETQYF. CDR3 coding DNA: TGCAGCGTTGCTGGGACAGGACAAGAGACCCAGTACTTC.

The chain couples TRBV28 to TRBJ2-2; D unresolved. The CDR3 spans 17 residues. Germline V gene data show CDR1 as MDHEN and CDR2 as SYDVKM. The V end lost 3 bases, the J end lost 7 bases, and 21 bases lay between the germline ends. The CDR3 loop is CASSFIRPRLLGGELFF. The DNA of the CDR3 is TGTGCCAGCAGTTTTATCCGGCCGAGACTCCTAGGCGGGGAGCTGTTTTTT.

V gene TRBV7-9 combines with J gene TRBJ2-1; 11 bases are a match to TRBD2. CDR3 size: 19 residues. Trimming removed 5 bases from V and 3 bases from J; junction bases left unmatched: 15. Germline V gene lookup returns CDR1 SEHNR and CDR2 FQNEAQ (reference sequence). The DNA for the CDR3 is TGTGCCAGCAGCCCAATAGTCGGGCTAGCGGGAGGACTCTACAATGAGCAGTTCTTC. Protein sequence: CASSPIVGLAGGLYNEQFF. Full variable domain (missing parts from reference TRBV7-9 and TRBJ2-1): DTGVSQNPRHKITKRGQNVTFRCDPISEHNRLYWYRQTLGQGPEFLTYFQNEAQLEKSRLLSDRFSAERPKGSFSTLEIQRTEQGDSAMYLCASSPIVGLAGGLYNEQFFGPGTRLTVL.

This chain links TRBV5-1 with TRBJ2-5; D is unclear. V was clipped by 4 bases and J by 5 bases, with 9 bases between them. Germline loops: CDR1 SGHRS, CDR2 YFSETQ. This CDR3 is built from 12 residues. The DNA for the CDR3 is TGCGCCAGCAGCCCAAATCGTGAGACCCAGTACTTC. This encodes CASSPNRETQYF. Full variable domain (remainder filled in from reference TRBV5-1 and TRBJ2-5): KAGVTQTPRYLIKTRGQQVTLSCSPISGHRSVSWYQQTPGQGLQFLFEYFSETQRNKGNFPGRFSGRQFSNSRSEMNVSTLELGDSALYLCASSPNRETQYFGPGTRLLVL.

V gene TRBV30 combines with J gene TRBJ1-3; D is possibly TRBD1 (6 bases). This CDR3 has 14 amino acids. Per the germline V gene, CDR1 is GTSNPN and CDR2 is SVGIG (reference sequence). V was trimmed by 0 bases and J by 3 bases, leaving 9 bases between them. The CDR3 sequence is CAWSVGGGGNTIYF. The CDR3 DNA sequence: TGTGCCTGGAGTGTAGGGGGTGGTGGAAACACCATATATTTT. Together with reference TRBV30 and TRBJ1-3, the CDR3 gives the full variable domain: SQTIHQWPATLVQPVGSPLSLECTVEGTSNPNLYWYRQAAGRGLQLLFYSVGIGQISSEVPQNLSASRPQDRQFILSSKKLLLSDSGFYLCAWSVGGGGNTIYFGEGSWLTVV.

This clone was counted a single time. CDR3 coding DNA: TGTGCCAGCAGTGAGTCTGGGGGCAGGACTAACTATGGCTACACCTTC. It translates to CASSESGGRTNYGYTF. This chain uses TRBV28 with TRBJ1-2, with TRBD1 as a possible D gene (6 bases). This CDR3 has 16 amino acids. CDR1 and CDR2 (germline): MDHEN, SYDVKM. The germline V and J ends were trimmed by 5 bases and 0 bases, with 16 bases remaining between them.

The chain carries TRBV2 and TRBJ1-4; D possibly corresponds to TRBD1 (6 bases). CDR3 length equals 14 residues. Germline CDR1 reads SNHLY; CDR2 reads FYNNEI. Trimming removed 5 bases from V and 8 bases from J, with 15 bases in between. DNA of the CDR3: TGTGCCAGCAGTAAGGGGGTTGGGAGAGAAAAACTGTTTTTT. Protein product: CASSKGVGREKLFF.

This rearrangement joins TRBV2 to TRBJ1-5; D is possibly TRBD1 (5 bases). Deletions cut 5 bases from V and 5 bases from J, with 13 bases between. This CDR3 spans 14 amino acids. CDR1 is SNHLY, CDR2 FYNNEI, per germline. The CDR3 DNA sequence: TGTGCCAGCAGTACCCTGACAGCCGATCAGCCCCAGCATTTT. Protein: CASSTLTADQPQHF.

CDR3 DNA sequence: TGTGCCAGCAGTTTTTCCGGGACACGGCCCCAGCATTTT. It specifies CASSFSGTRPQHF. The chain combines TRBV6-5 with TRBJ1-5; D possibly corresponds to TRBD1 (6 bases). The CDR3 runs 13 residues. Deletions cut 4 bases from V and 9 bases from J, with 13 bases between. CDR1 MNHEY and CDR2 SVGAGI come from the germline V gene.

This rearrangement joins TRBV6-6 to TRBJ2-3; D unresolved. The CDR3 length is 13 residues. Looked up from germline, CDR1 is MNHNY and CDR2 is SVGAGI (reference sequence). Trimming took 6 bases from V and 3 from J, leaving 10 bases between them. CDR3 sequence (DNA): TGTGCCAGCAGGTCACAGATGACAGATACGCAGTATTTT. As protein: CASRSQMTDTQYF.